One sample yielded the 29 T cell receptor beta chains listed below, sequenced in a study of T cell changes during pregnancy in multiple sclerosis. Libraries were prepared by immunoSEQ multiplex PCR; TCRdb keeps only in-frame clonotypes and omits some of them. The repertoire holds about 70,000 clones, with 90% to 95% as singletons. Source: peripheral blood, taken in the third trimester of pregnancy. The receptor set was obtained from a female donor with multiple sclerosis, enrolled in a pregnancy study.

In this sample, this clone turned up a few times. The chain couples TRBV30 to TRBJ1-4, with TRBD1 matching over 7 bases. The CDR3 loop spans 14 amino acids. The germline gives CDR1 GTSNPN, CDR2 SVGIG (reference sequence). The ends lost 3 bases at V and 7 bases at J; junction bases unmatched: 8. The CDR3 spells CAWRPDRAGEKLFF. The CDR3 coding sequence is TGTGCCTGGAGACCCGACAGGGCCGGTGAAAAACTGTTTTTT.

The chain carries TRBV27 and TRBJ2-5; TRBD1 is a possible D gene (5 bases). V lost 3 bases, J lost 3 bases, and 14 bases lay in between. CDR3 length: 15 residues. Germline V gene sequence: CDR1 MNHEY, CDR2 SMNVEV (reference sequence). The CDR3 nucleotides read TGTGCCAGCAGTTTGCGTGGCAGGACAAAAGAGACCCAGTACTTC. Its protein product is CASSLRGRTKETQYF.

The genes are TRBV9 and TRBJ1-5, with D maybe TRBD1 (5 bases). V was clipped by 3 bases and J by 0 bases, with 13 bases between them. From germline, CDR1 is SGDLS and CDR2 YYNGEE. The CDR3 totals 16 residues. The CDR3 sequence: CASSGGTGDSNQPQHF. As DNA, the CDR3 is TGTGCCAGCAGCGGAGGGACGGGAGATAGCAATCAGCCCCAGCATTTT.

There are a few counts of this clone. The chain has TRBV28 and TRBJ1-2; D remains ambiguous. The V end lost 4 bases, the J end lost 4 bases, and 4 bases lay between the germline ends. The CDR3 has 11 amino acids. Germline CDR1 and CDR2: MDHEN and SYDVKM. CDR3 in amino acids: CASSWAYGYTF. The CDR3 bases are TGTGCCAGCAGTTGGGCCTATGGCTACACCTTC.

The chain uses TRBV7-2 and TRBJ2-3, with 13 positions matching TRBD2. CDR3 length: 15 amino acids. V was pared by 7 bases and J by 6 bases, with 7 bases of the junction left unmatched. Germline V gene lookup returns CDR1 SGHTA and CDR2 FQGNSA. The CDR3 spells CASTQLAGGWDTQYF. DNA of the CDR3: TGTGCCAGCACCCAACTAGCGGGGGGGTGGGATACGCAGTATTTT.

The genes are TRBV18 and TRBJ2-3; 13 bases line up with TRBD2. Germline CDR1 KGHSH, CDR2 LQKENI. The CDR3 consists of 16 residues. V was clipped by 0 bases and J by 7 bases; unmatched bases: 4. CDR3 in amino acids: CASSPPRGTSGNTQYF. CDR3 bases: TGTGCCAGCTCACCACCGAGAGGGACTAGCGGGAATACGCAGTATTTT. The full variable domain, rest sourced from reference TRBV18 and TRBJ2-3, is NAGVMQNPRHLVRRRGQEARLRCSPMKGHSHVYWYRQLPEEGLKFMVYLQKENIIDESGMPKERFSAEFPKEGPSILRIQQVVRGDSAAYFCASSPPRGTSGNTQYFGPGTRLTVL.

The chain uses TRBV5-5 and TRBJ1-2, with D unresolved. The CDR3 contains 16 residues. CDR1 is SGHKS and CDR2 is YYEKEE in the germline V gene (reference sequence). V lost 4 bases to trimming and J lost 5 bases, with 21 bases between them. CDR3: CASSPHRPTPLYGYTF. CDR3 coding DNA: TGTGCCAGCAGCCCACATCGACCGACACCGCTGTATGGCTACACCTTC.

The chain employs TRBV30 and TRBJ2-7; 9 positions agree with TRBD1. The CDR3 extends over 15 amino acids. The germline gives CDR1 GTSNPN, CDR2 SVGIG (reference sequence). J gave up 7 bases and V 0 bases, and 10 bases lay outside the gene matches. The CDR3 loop reads CAWSVLRDRVREQYF. The CDR3 bases are TGTGCCTGGAGTGTACTCCGGGACAGGGTAAGAGAGCAGTACTTC.

This clone was recorded once. CDR3 amino acids: CASSLALRQGARGETQYF. The CDR3, as DNA: TGTGCCAGCAGCTTAGCCCTTCGACAGGGGGCGCGGGGAGAGACCCAGTACTTC. The V call is TRBV7-9, the J call TRBJ2-5, with 10 bases matching TRBD1. The length of the CDR3 is 18 residues. The J segment lost 4 bases and the V segment lost 0 bases, leaving 11 bases of the junction unmatched. The V gene's germline CDR1 is SEHNR and CDR2 FQNEAQ (reference sequence).

This rearrangement joins TRBV7-8 to TRBJ2-3; 11 positions match TRBD1. The length of the CDR3 is 15 residues. From germline, CDR1 is SGHVS and CDR2 FQNEAQ. Trimming cost V 5 bases and J 3 bases; bases outside gene matches: 4. The CDR3 loop is CASSVGTGGTDTQYF. The CDR3 bases are TGTGCCAGCAGCGTCGGGACAGGGGGTACAGATACGCAGTATTTT.

The gene calls are TRBV5-1 and TRBJ2-3, with TRBD1 identical over 8 bases. The length of the CDR3 is 15 residues. V was pared by 4 bases and J by 1 base, with 5 bases of the junction left unmatched. The V gene's germline CDR1 is SGHRS and CDR2 YFSETQ. As DNA, the CDR3 is TGCGCCAGCAGCCGGACAGGGCGAGGCACAGATACGCAGTATTTT. Protein product: CASSRTGRGTDTQYF.

The chain recombines TRBV6-5 with TRBJ1-2; D is unclear. Germline V gives CDR1 MNHEY, CDR2 SVGAGI. The CDR3 totals 11 residues. V was pared by 7 bases and J by 4 bases, with 7 bases between. The CDR3 loop reads CASKIGYGYTF. The CDR3 DNA reads as TGTGCCAGCAAAATCGGCTATGGCTACACCTTC.

V usage is TRBV7-2 and J usage is TRBJ2-4, with TRBD1 matching 9 bases. CDR1 is SGHTA, CDR2 FQGNSA, per germline. The trim removed 3 bases at V and 0 bases at J, leaving 12 bases unmatched. The CDR3 is 19 residues long. CDR3 coding DNA: TGTGCCAGCAGCTTGGCCGGGACAGGGATTCACTTAGCCAAAAACATTCAGTACTTC. It specifies CASSLAGTGIHLAKNIQYF.

This clone was seen a few times. The V and J genes are TRBV30 and TRBJ1-1, with D possibly being TRBD1 (5 bases). Germline CDR1 and CDR2: GTSNPN and SVGIG (reference sequence). The germline V and J ends were trimmed by 4 bases and 6 bases, with 15 bases remaining between them. This CDR3 is 13 amino acids long. The CDR3 sequence: CAWTPDRGSEAFF. As DNA, the CDR3 is TGTGCCTGGACTCCTGACCGGGGGTCTGAAGCTTTCTTT. Filled out from reference TRBV30 and TRBJ1-1, the complete variable domain reads SQTIHQWPATLVQPVGSPLSLECTVEGTSNPNLYWYRQAAGRGLQLLFYSVGIGQISSEVPQNLSASRPQDRQFILSSKKLLLSDSGFYLCAWTPDRGSEAFFGQGTRLTVV.

The V call is TRBV4-3, the J call TRBJ2-7; weak D call: TRBD2 (6 bases). Trimming removed 3 bases from V and 0 bases from J, with 21 bases in between. The germline gives CDR1 LGHNA, CDR2 YSLEER. The CDR3 loop spans 18 amino acids. The DNA of the CDR3 is TGCGCCAGCAGCCACACCTTGTCCGGGACTGGGAACTCCTACGAGCAGTACTTC. Translated, it gives CASSHTLSGTGNSYEQYF.

The chain recombines TRBV5-1 with TRBJ1-1; D is ambiguous. V lost 0 bases to trimming and J lost 5 bases, with 8 bases between them. The CDR3 runs to 13 residues. Germline CDR1 SGHRS, CDR2 YFSETQ. CDR3 amino acids: CASSLGTGTEAFF. The DNA of the CDR3 is TGCGCCAGCAGCTTGGGGACGGGGACTGAAGCTTTCTTT.

V gene TRBV6-5 combines with J gene TRBJ1-6, with 7 bases that match TRBD1. Germline V gene data show CDR1 as MNHEY and CDR2 as SVGAGI. This CDR3 spans 14 amino acids. V was clipped by 6 bases and J by 7 bases; unmatched bases: 6. The CDR3: CASRATGPNSPLHF. CDR3 sequence (DNA): TGTGCCAGCAGAGCGACAGGGCCAAATTCACCCCTCCACTTT.

This clone was seen just once. The chain recombines TRBV11-3 with TRBJ2-1; 7 positions agree with TRBD2. Germline V gives CDR1 SGHNT, CDR2 YENEEA. There are 11 residues in the CDR3. Germline trimming cut 4 bases from V and 13 bases from J; bases unmatched to any gene: 4. The CDR3 is CASSWRGCQFF. CDR3 coding DNA: TGTGCCAGCAGCTGGCGGGGGTGTCAGTTCTTC. The full variable domain, rest sourced from reference TRBV11-3 and TRBJ2-1, is EAGVVQSPRYKIIEKKQPVAFWCNPISGHNTLYWYLQNLGQGPELLIRYENEEAVDDSQLPKDRFSAERLKGVDSTLKIQPAELGDSAVYLCASSWRGCQFFGPGTRLTVL.

This CDR3 is CASKSGVLDNSPLHF. The CDR3 nucleotides are TGTGCCAGCAAGTCGGGGGTTTTGGATAATTCACCCCTCCACTTT. V is TRBV9 and J is TRBJ1-6; a weak D match, TRBD1 (5 bases). The germline CDR1 and CDR2 sequences are SGDLS and YYNGEE. This CDR3 spans 15 amino acids. Trimming took 6 bases from V and 5 from J, leaving 15 bases between them.

Concerning this clone: One end of the junction fails to match germline, which may point to a read error. This chain links TRBV7-8 with TRBJ1-1; D is unclear. Germline assignment: CDR1 SGHVS and CDR2 FQNEAQ. The CDR3 has 14 residues. CDR3 protein: CASSLAPLSREGFF. In DNA form, the CDR3 reads TGTGCCAGCAGCTTAGCGCCCCTTTCGCGGGAAGGTTTCTTT.

The V gene is TRBV15, the J gene TRBJ1-1; unclear D gene. Trimming shortened V by 0 bases and J by 1 base, and 6 bases separated the two germline ends. This CDR3 comprises 14 residues. The germline CDR1 and CDR2 sequences are LNHNV and YYDKDF (reference sequence). The CDR3, as DNA: TGTGCCACCAGCAGAGAGAACAGGAACACTGAAGCTTTCTTT. This gives the protein CATSRENRNTEAFF. The full variable domain, with the rest looked up from reference TRBV15 and TRBJ1-1, is DAMVIQNPRYQVTQFGKPVTLSCSQTLNHNVMYWYQQKSSQAPKLLFHYYDKDFNNEADTPDNFQSRRPNTSFCFLDIRSPGLGDTAMYLCATSRENRNTEAFFGQGTRLTVV.

The rearrangement uses TRBV29-1 and TRBJ1-1; D is possibly TRBD1 (5 bases). Per germline, CDR1 SQVTM and CDR2 ANQGSEA. Trimming shortened V by 7 bases and J by 1 base, and 7 bases separated the two germline ends. The CDR3 is 11 residues long. In DNA form, the CDR3 reads TGCAGCGGGGGGGGGAACACTGAAGCTTTCTTT. This sequence encodes CSGGGNTEAFF.

The chain employs TRBV7-2 and TRBJ2-3; 8 positions match TRBD2. CDR3 length: 15 amino acids. Germline CDR1 and CDR2: SGHTA and FQGNSA. V was clipped by 7 bases and J by 0 bases; unmatched bases: 6. For the CDR3, the DNA is TGTGCCAGCACCCCACGGGGGGGGAGCACAGATACGCAGTATTTT. This translates into CASTPRGGSTDTQYF.

V is TRBV4-1 and J is TRBJ1-2; D is unresolved. The CDR3 runs to 15 residues. Germline CDR1 is MGHRA and CDR2 is YSYEKL. V lost 0 bases and J 1 base, leaving 9 bases between the germline ends. This chain's CDR3 is CASSQDNTFNYGYTF. CDR3 bases: TGCGCCAGCAGCCAAGATAACACCTTTAACTATGGCTACACCTTC.

The V and J genes are TRBV7-2 and TRBJ1-1; tentatively, D is TRBD1 (5 bases). With 7 bases removed from V and 6 bases from J, the gap between germline ends came to 15 bases. The CDR3 has 13 residues. Per germline, CDR1 SGHTA and CDR2 FQGNSA. The CDR3 nucleotides read TGTGCCAGCAAACCGGGGGGAGTGGCTGAAGCTTTCTTT. Protein product: CASKPGGVAEAFF.

The V and J genes are TRBV19 and TRBJ1-1; 7 bases match TRBD1. The V segment lost 5 bases and the J segment 1 base; nucleotides outside the gene matches: 4. Germline loops: CDR1 LNHDA, CDR2 SQIVND (reference sequence). The CDR3 length is 14 residues. The DNA for the CDR3 is TGTGCCAGTAGTCCCCACAGGGGGAACACTGAAGCTTTCTTT. It yields the protein CASSPHRGNTEAFF.

This chain joins TRBV5-4 and TRBJ1-5; 8 nucleotides line up with TRBD1. With V trimmed by 3 bases and J by 4 bases, 6 bases remained unmatched. This CDR3 comprises 15 residues. CDR1 SGHNT and CDR2 YYREEE come from the germline V gene (reference sequence). CDR3 region: CASSSGGGGNQPQHF. The CDR3 nucleotides are TGTGCCAGCAGCTCAGGGGGCGGCGGGAATCAGCCCCAGCATTTT.

The chain uses TRBV10-2 and TRBJ1-5, with TRBD1 identical over 8 bases. CDR1 and CDR2 from the germline V gene are WSHSY and SAAADI. The CDR3 is made up of 13 amino acids. With 6 bases clipped from V and 6 bases from J, the junction kept 4 bases outside the gene matches. CDR3 sequence: CASSRQGSQPQHF. The CDR3, as DNA: TGCGCCAGCAGCCGACAGGGGTCTCAGCCCCAGCATTTT.

This chain uses TRBV30 with TRBJ2-1, with 7 bases matching TRBD2. The CDR3 spans 15 residues. V was pared by 5 bases and J by 7 bases, with 14 bases of the junction left unmatched. Germline V CDR1 and CDR2: GTSNPN, SVGIG (reference sequence). CDR3 DNA: TGTGCCTGGGGCGCTTCGAGCGGGGTGATTAATGAGCAGTTCTTC. It yields the protein CAWGASSGVINEQFF.